The 28 T cell receptor beta chains listed next were all sequenced from one sample in a study of blood T cell repertoires in COVID-19. Measured with immunoSEQ multiplex PCR; TCRdb has only the in-frame clones, and not every one. This sample has about 170,000 clones; 70% to 90% occur once, and the top ten carry roughly 1.3%. The sequencing input was peripheral blood. The source is a man aged 60 to 69 who had recovered from COVID-19.

This chain joins TRBV5-3 and TRBJ2-1; TRBD1 is a possible D gene (5 bases). TRBV5-3 is noted as an ORF with a role that remains uncertain. The V and J ends lost 7 bases and 9 bases respectively, with 23 bases between them. The CDR3 sequence is 15 residues long. The CDR3 sequence: CARAFRVGYGTEQFF. The CDR3 nucleotides are TGTGCCAGAGCCTTCAGGGTGGGATATGGAACTGAGCAGTTCTTC.

This chain uses TRBV27 with TRBJ2-7; possible D gene TRBD1, 5 bases. Deletions cut 4 bases from V and 0 bases from J, with 7 bases between. The germline gives CDR1 MNHEY, CDR2 SMNVEV (reference sequence). This CDR3 is built from 13 residues. This chain's CDR3 is CASSYGHSYEQYF. The CDR3 DNA reads TGTGCCAGCAGTTATGGACACTCCTACGAGCAGTACTTC.

The chain is built from TRBV11-3 and TRBJ2-7; tentatively, D is TRBD1 (6 bases). The CDR3 runs 13 residues. Trimming left V 5 bases short and J 1 base short, with 9 bases between. Germline V CDR1 and CDR2: SGHNT, YENEEA. CDR3 nucleotides: TGTGCCAGCAGCGTGGGACATTCCTACGAGCAGTACTTC. Encoded protein: CASSVGHSYEQYF.

The chain uses TRBV4-3 and TRBJ1-1; TRBD1 agrees at 10 bases. CDR1 is LGHNA, CDR2 YSLEER, per germline. V lost 4 bases and J lost 4; bases outside the gene matches: 12. The CDR3 is made up of 17 amino acids. The CDR3 protein is CASSPQWKGTGVTEAFF. CDR3 coding DNA: TGCGCCAGCAGCCCCCAATGGAAGGGGACAGGGGTCACTGAAGCTTTCTTT.

The chain carries TRBV7-2 and TRBJ2-1, with 8 bases fitting TRBD2. The CDR3 totals 15 residues. After removal of 7 bases from V and 7 bases from J, the junction contained 12 bases not matched to a gene. The germline V gene encodes CDR1 SGHTA and CDR2 FQGNSA. The CDR3 region has the DNA TGTGCCAGCACCGTGGGAGGCGGGGGGACGAATGAGCAGTTCTTC. This translates into CASTVGGGGTNEQFF. Looking up the rest from reference TRBV7-2 and TRBJ2-1 gives the full variable domain: GAGVSQSPSNKVTEKGKDVELRCDPISGHTALYWYRQSLGQGLEFLIYFQGNSAPDKSGLPSDRFSAERTGGSVSTLTIQRTQQEDSAVYLCASTVGGGGTNEQFFGPGTRLTVL.

The rearrangement links TRBV19 to TRBJ1-2; D not certain. V shed 3 bases and J shed 8 bases, with 10 bases lying between them. Germline-derived CDR1 and CDR2 are LNHDA and SQIVND (reference sequence). The CDR3 is 12 residues long. The CDR3 nucleotides read TGTGCCAGTAGTATGTACCGGAGGGGCTACACCTTC. Its translation: CASSMYRRGYTF.

The chain recombines TRBV7-2 with TRBJ1-2; 7 bases line up with TRBD1. Unmatched junction bases numbered 9, after V lost 4 bases and J lost 1 base. The germline V gene encodes CDR1 SGHTA and CDR2 FQGNSA. The CDR3 sequence is 16 residues long. DNA for the CDR3: TGTGCCAGCAGCTCCACGCTACAGGGGCTTAACTATGGCTACACCTTC. The encoded protein is CASSSTLQGLNYGYTF. Full variable domain (remainder filled in from reference TRBV7-2 and TRBJ1-2): GAGVSQSPSNKVTEKGKDVELRCDPISGHTALYWYRQSLGQGLEFLIYFQGNSAPDKSGLPSDRFSAERTGGSVSTLTIQRTQQEDSAVYLCASSSTLQGLNYGYTFGSGTRLTVV.

This rearrangement joins TRBV5-8 to TRBJ1-1; 9 bases are a match to TRBD1. Germline V CDR1 and CDR2: SGHTS, YDEGEE. The CDR3 consists of 19 residues. Trimming cost V 5 bases and J 1 base; bases outside gene matches: 18. The DNA of the CDR3 is TGTGCCAGCAGTTACGTTGCAGGGACAGGGTTGTTAAAGAACACTGAAGCTTTCTTT. Amino acid sequence: CASSYVAGTGLLKNTEAFF.

This clone was seen a single time. The chain employs TRBV10-3 and TRBJ2-2, with D tentatively TRBD1 (7 bases). The CDR3 has 15 amino acids. Germline lookup yields CDR1 ENHRY and CDR2 SYGVKD. This CDR3 is CASRVRGDGTGELFF. For the CDR3, the DNA is TGTGCTTCAAGGGTCAGGGGGGACGGCACCGGGGAGCTGTTTTTT.

The chain recombines TRBV9 with TRBJ2-1, with 7 bases aligning to TRBD1. Germline assignment: CDR1 SGDLS and CDR2 YYNGEE. After removal of 4 bases from V and 5 bases from J, the junction contained 6 bases not matched to a gene. This CDR3 has 14 amino acids. CDR3 sequence (DNA): TGTGCCAGCAGCCCCGTGGGACAGCACAATGAGCAGTTCTTC. Amino acids: CASSPVGQHNEQFF.

V gene TRBV29-1 combines with J gene TRBJ2-1; D may be TRBD2 (7 bases). V lost 1 base and J 0 bases, leaving 19 bases between the germline ends. CDR3 length: 18 residues. CDR1 SQVTM and CDR2 ANQGSEA come from the germline V gene. The CDR3 DNA reads TGCAGCGTTGAAGGGGAGGGGACACTTAGTTCCTCCTACAATGAGCAGTTCTTC. Its translation is CSVEGEGTLSSSYNEQFF.

In this sample, this clone turned up a few times. This chain uses TRBV18 with TRBJ1-3; TRBD1 aligns across 7 bases. Germline CDR1 is KGHSH and CDR2 is LQKENI. V shed 3 bases, J shed 2 bases, and the junction held 7 bases outside the gene matches. The CDR3 runs to 16 residues. The CDR3 spells CASSPAFQGAGNTIYF. CDR3 DNA: TGTGCCAGCTCACCGGCCTTCCAGGGGGCTGGAAACACCATATATTTT.

The chain employs TRBV19 and TRBJ1-2; possible D gene TRBD1, 5 bases. Trimming left V 5 bases short and J 4 bases short, with 17 bases between. Germline V lookup: CDR1 LNHDA, CDR2 SQIVND (reference sequence). This CDR3 is 15 amino acids long. The CDR3 here is CASSVSGSEGYGYTF. The CDR3 nucleotides read TGTGCCAGTAGTGTATCAGGGTCGGAAGGCTATGGCTACACCTTC.

This clone was observed a handful of times. V is TRBV7-2 and J is TRBJ1-2; a weak D match, TRBD1 (6 bases). The V end lost 5 bases, the J end lost 2 bases, and 12 bases lay between the germline ends. The V gene's germline CDR1 is SGHTA and CDR2 FQGNSA. This CDR3 contains 14 residues. As DNA, the CDR3 is TGTGCCAGCAGCGCCGGGACAACAAACTATGGCTACACCTTC. Protein product: CASSAGTTNYGYTF.

CDR3 residues: CASSFAGTEGVYTF. In DNA, the CDR3 is TGTGCCAGCAGCTTTGCCGGGACAGAAGGAGTCTACACCTTC. This chain links TRBV7-2 with TRBJ1-2; 7 positions match TRBD1. CDR3 length: 14 residues. V was clipped by 3 bases and J by 10 bases; unmatched bases: 11. Germline V lookup: CDR1 SGHTA, CDR2 FQGNSA.

The CDR3 protein is CASRDSTNEKLFF. The CDR3 nucleotides are TGTGCCAGCCGGGACAGCACTAATGAAAAACTGTTTTTT. The J gene is TRBJ1-4, the V gene TRBV12-3 or TRBV12-4, with 7 nucleotides matching TRBD1. The CDR3 covers 13 residues. The ends lost 8 bases at V and 2 bases at J; junction bases unmatched: 2.

The chain uses TRBV4-2 and TRBJ1-5; TRBD1 might be the D (5 bases). V shed 0 bases and J shed 7 bases, with 16 bases lying between them. The CDR3 has 16 residues. CDR1 LGHNA and CDR2 YNFKEQ come from the germline V gene. CDR3 DNA: TGTGCCAGCAGCCAAGAAGGCCAGGGCAGAGAACAGCCCCAGCATTTT. Translated, it gives CASSQEGQGREQPQHF.

This clone was detected a few times. The chain joins TRBV2 to TRBJ2-1; 9 bases are shared with TRBD2. CDR1 and CDR2 from the germline V gene are SNHLY and FYNNEI. The CDR3 has 16 amino acids. The junction had 8 bases not matched to a gene; V was cut back by 4 bases and J by 4 bases. CDR3 DNA sequence: TGTGCCAGCAGTGCACCGGGACTAGCCTCTTACAATGAGCAGTTCTTC. This translates into CASSAPGLASYNEQFF. The variable domain in full, with the rest retrieved from reference TRBV2 and TRBJ2-1, is EPEVTQTPSHQVTQMGQEVILRCVPISNHLYFYWYRQILGQKVEFLVSFYNNEISEKSEIFDDQFSVERPDGSNFTLKIRSTKLEDSAMYFCASSAPGLASYNEQFFGPGTRLTVL.

The genes are TRBV11-2 and TRBJ2-7; 8 bases are shared with TRBD1. The CDR3 runs to 15 residues. Trimming removed 3 bases from V and 2 bases from J; junction bases left unmatched: 6. Germline V gene sequence: CDR1 SGHAT, CDR2 FQNNGV. Here the CDR3 reads CASSFLTGVTYEQYF. CDR3 DNA: TGTGCCAGCAGCTTCTTGACAGGGGTTACCTACGAGCAGTACTTC.

V is TRBV19 and J is TRBJ2-1, with 14 positions matching TRBD2. V was pared by 10 bases and J by 7 bases, with 6 bases of the junction left unmatched. The CDR3 length is 14 residues. From germline, CDR1 is LNHDA and CDR2 SQIVND (reference sequence). Here the CDR3 DNA reads TGTGCCACTAAGACTAGCGGGGGGGTAAATGAGCAGTTCTTC. This codes for CATKTSGGVNEQFF.

The chain joins TRBV3-1 (or the pseudogene TRBV3-2) to TRBJ2-1; 10 bases fit TRBD1. The trim removed 4 bases at V and 4 bases at J, leaving 4 bases unmatched. CDR1 and CDR2 (germline): LGHDT, YNNKEL (reference sequence). This CDR3 comprises 15 residues. The CDR3 spells CASSPRDRGYNEQFF. The CDR3 DNA is TGTGCCAGCAGCCCGAGGGACAGGGGATACAATGAGCAGTTCTTC.

The chain combines TRBV7-8 with TRBJ2-6; D is unresolved. The CDR3 is 15 amino acids. Per germline, CDR1 SGHVS and CDR2 FQNEAQ. V was shortened by 5 bases and J by 4 bases, with 12 bases between the two germline ends. CDR3 sequence: CASSHLAAGANVLTF. As DNA, the CDR3 is TGTGCCAGCAGCCATTTGGCGGCGGGGGCCAACGTCCTGACTTTC.

The chain links TRBV9 to TRBJ2-2, with 7 bases matching TRBD1. The CDR3 has 12 amino acids. Germline V gives CDR1 SGDLS, CDR2 YYNGEE. J was trimmed by 8 bases and V by 5 bases; bases with no gene match: 3. The CDR3 coding sequence is TGTGCCAGCAGAGACAGGGCTGGGGAGCTGTTTTTT. It translates to CASRDRAGELFF.

Regarding this clone: At one of its ends the junction is not consistent with the germline gene, which may arise from a read error. This rearrangement joins TRBV7-3 to TRBJ2-1; weak D call: TRBD1 (6 bases). CDR3 length: 13 amino acids. Germline assignment: CDR1 SGHTA and CDR2 FQGTGA. The CDR3 region has the DNA TGTGCCAGCAGCTTAAGCACTACAGGGCCTGGGGTCTTC. This encodes CASSLSTTGPGVF.

The CDR3 is CASSQALTSGGAADTQYF. The DNA for the CDR3 is TGTGCCAGCAGCCAAGCGCTTACTAGCGGGGGGGCCGCAGATACGCAGTATTTT. The V call is TRBV3-1 (or the pseudogene TRBV3-2), the J call TRBJ2-3; TRBD2 matches 13 bases. Germline values: CDR1 LGHDT, CDR2 YNNKEL (reference sequence). There are 18 residues in the CDR3. Germline trimming cut 1 base from V and 4 bases from J; bases unmatched to any gene: 8.

J is TRBJ1-2 and V is TRBV23-1, with TRBD1 as a possible D gene (6 bases). TRBV23-1 counts as an open reading frame of uncertain function. This CDR3 spans 16 amino acids. V was shortened by 0 bases and J by 7 bases, with 18 bases between the two germline ends. DNA for the CDR3: TGCGCCAGCAGTCAATCCCCTCCTCGGAGGGGGGGTGGCTACACCTTC. Translating gives CASSQSPPRRGGGYTF.

The chain recombines TRBV5-8 with TRBJ2-3; D might be TRBD2 (7 bases). This CDR3 region has 15 residues. Trimming left V 0 bases short and J 6 bases short, with 14 bases between. Per the germline V gene, CDR1 is SGHTS and CDR2 is YDEGEE. CDR3 loop: CASSLGPGGGDTQYF. CDR3 DNA: TGTGCCAGCAGCTTGGGTCCAGGCGGGGGCGATACGCAGTATTTT. The full variable domain, completed using reference TRBV5-8 and TRBJ2-3, is EAGVTQSPTHLIKTRGQQATLRCSPISGHTSVYWYQQALGLGLQFLLWYDEGEERNRGNFPPRFSGRQFPNYSSELNVNALELEDSALYLCASSLGPGGGDTQYFGPGTRLTVL.

The chain has TRBV12-3 or TRBV12-4 and TRBJ2-5; tentative D call: TRBD1 (6 bases). The CDR3 has 13 residues. Trimming shortened V by 6 bases and J by 2 bases, and 10 bases separated the two germline ends. Here the CDR3 reads CASRNQGQETQYF. CDR3 bases: TGTGCCAGCAGAAATCAGGGGCAAGAGACCCAGTACTTC.